This entry features one T cell receptor beta chain sequence. What this receptor recognizes is not known. Base quality data are lacking; no much larger clone is found one base away. This record belongs to a study of T-cell reconstitution after alpha-beta-depleted transplantation in children (dated by TCRdb to about 2016). Context from the whole study: T-cell immune reconstitution after TCRalphabeta/CD19-depleted allogeneic hematopoietic cell transplantation in children was quantitatively tracked in the study by means of TCR repertoire profiling.

The library was made by PCR. Reads for this sample came from an Illumina HiSeq 2500. To normalize quantification of the TCRbeta repertoire, the TCR libraries were built with molecular barcoding that relied on unique molecular identifiers. TCRdb ran its own pipeline on the public reads, namely fastp trimming at Q25 and MiXCR clone calling, and kept in-frame beta chains. Every entry covers one CDR3 protein and lists the most common genes and DNA from its rows. Recorded for this sample are about 240,000 distinct CDR3 sequences; around 25% of them occurred a single time. The ten largest clones take up 2.6% of the sample. Beyond this particular receptor, the publication reports: Hyperexpanded clone frequencies declined over subsequent months; after one year, T-cell counts and TCRbeta diversity were mostly attributed to newly produced T cells. Apparently early alphabetaT-cell count recovery about two months after transplant reportedly relied on only several hundred rapidly expanded clones derived from non-depleted graft cells. The high TCRbeta diversity at day 60 in some patients was ascribed to recipient T cells and intrathymic progenitors that had survived conditioning.

Taken from the germline V gene, the CDR1 and CDR2 loops are MGHDK and SYGVNS. Measured from the cysteine to the phenylalanine, the CDR3 is 14 residues long. Solely the CDR3 DNA is kept, with 42 bases framed from the first base. Here V drops 4 bases and J drops 2 bases, and the junction holds 3 bases not matched to any gene. What this sample's treatment or condition label stands for: allogeneic hematopoietic cell transplantation with graft depleted of TCRalphabeta T cells and CD19 B cells. The transplant recipients were children given TCRalphabeta/CD19-depleted allogeneic hematopoietic cell grafts. Recombination linked TRBV25-1 to TRBJ2-5; TRBD1 matches 8 bases in the middle. Here the sequenced sample was PBMCs, taken before TCRalphabeta/CD19-depleted stem cell transplant. This clonotype originated in a girl aged 2-10 years with Fanconi anemia, due to receive a stem cell transplant. The sequenced DNA is TGTGCCAGCAGTGCATACAGGGGGCAAGAGACCCAGTACTTC. It translates as CASSAYRGQETQYF.